This entry concerns a single TCR beta chain. This clone's antigen is unknown. Per-nucleotide qualities are absent, and no much larger clonotype sits a single base away. This sample was taken from a study of follicular helper T cells after annual influenza vaccination (dated by TCRdb to the late 2010s). With respect to the entire study: After each seasonal influenza vaccination, blood was collected on days 0, 7 and 28. One week after vaccination, a second recruited cohort of 12 to 13 subjects (Table S1) displayed a similar ICOS+CD38+ cTfh response. To study recall of cTfh clones, some subjects were followed across successive annual vaccinations spanning the 2013-2014, 2014-2015 and 2015-2016 seasons. The 2013-2014 samples were cryopreserved, while the 2015 samples were processed right after collection. Six subjects had multi-year samples: four covered two vaccination seasons and two covered three seasons.

What the authors observed across the whole study: Rare clonotypes could not be sampled because productive TCRB sequences were recovered from only roughly 9.5-22% of the analyzed cells. ICOS+CD38+ cTfh clonality correlated with the frequency of that population, and its change correlated with the change in circulating plasmablast frequency. Successive annual vaccinations recalled a recurrent oligoclonal ICOS+CD38+ cTfh response that contained tetramer and AIM influenza-specific clonotypes. In the assessment of influenza clone enrichment, the possibility that the much larger non-cTfh compartments were undersampled could not be ruled out. Day 7 ICOS+CD38+ clones were most often found later in ICOS-CD38- cTfh, suggesting that subset may serve as a memory reservoir.

The library was produced with the immunoSEQ multiplex PCR assay. Adaptive Biotechnologies handled the TCRB amplification, library preparation, sequencing and preliminary bioinformatics at Survey level resolution. The authors' pipeline ran thus. In R, clonality was calculated as 1 minus the normalized Shannon entropy, and the Gini index was computed using the R package ineq. Overlap score was defined as the summed counts of shared sequences divided by the total counts of all sequences in both compared samples. Significance of shared clonotypes was assessed by Fisher's exact test, with a theoretical repertoire of 10^7 TCRB sequences assumed. Sourced from immuneACCESS, this table was stored by TCRdb with only in-frame sequences that have V and J called. A share of the clones is absent; for the studies checked, an unresolved V gene accounts for under half, and the remainder has no known explanation. That table supplies the V and J calls and clone size; D and trimming were determined from the DNA. This sample comprises about 5,600 clones, about 84% of them detected only once. Less than 0.75% of the sample lies in the top ten.

The germline V gene (reference sequence) yields LNHDA for CDR1 and SQIVND for CDR2. Trimming takes 5 bases from V and 4 bases from J, and the germline ends sit 8 bases apart. The CDR3 goes from the cysteine to the phenylalanine over 12 residues. Here the CDR3 DNA is all that survives: 36 bases in frame from base 1. The time point label, read with the paper, signifies: 2015-2016 season, pre-vaccination. Adults received seasonal inactivated influenza vaccine (Fluvarix), and TCRB sequencing tracked sorted blood CD4 subsets before and after vaccination. To be eligible, subjects had to live in the community and must not have received influenza vaccine in the previous 6 months. Exclusions included influenza vaccine contraindications, substance abuse, HIV/AIDS, active malignancy, immunomodulatory medication and active illness such as respiratory infection. Between 40 and 100 mL of blood was sampled per time point. Ficoll-Paque PLUS or SepMate separation was used to isolate PBMC. As a non-Tfh subset for comparison, CXCR5- memory CD4 T cells were sorted. Cell subsets were sorted from PBMC on a BD FACS Aria before DNA extraction.

The sequence links TRBV19 to TRBJ2-5, with TRBD1 tentatively as D gene (5 bases match). This receptor was obtained from an adult who received the influenza vaccine. Material: CXCR5- memory CD4+ T cells sorted from blood, obtained on the day of influenza vaccination. Read against the paper, the sample's cell subset or site label means: CXCR5- memory CD4 T cells. In nucleotide form, the sequence is TGTGCCAGTAGTCAGGGATCAGAGACCCAGTACTTC. Translated, it gives CASSQGSETQYF.